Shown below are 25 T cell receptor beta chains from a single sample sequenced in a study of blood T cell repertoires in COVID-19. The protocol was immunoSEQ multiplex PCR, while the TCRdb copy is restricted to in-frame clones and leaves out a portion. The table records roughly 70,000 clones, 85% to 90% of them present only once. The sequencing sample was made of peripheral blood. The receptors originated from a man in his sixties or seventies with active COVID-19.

The CDR3 nucleotides read TGTGCCAGCAGTCGTCAAGGACAGTCGGGCTATGGCTACACCTTC. This translates into CASSRQGQSGYGYTF. This chain joins TRBV6-5 and TRBJ1-2; possible D gene TRBD1, 6 bases. Germline CDR1 and CDR2: MNHEY and SVGAGI. This CDR3 comprises 15 residues. Trimming removed 5 bases from V and 4 bases from J, with 17 bases in between.

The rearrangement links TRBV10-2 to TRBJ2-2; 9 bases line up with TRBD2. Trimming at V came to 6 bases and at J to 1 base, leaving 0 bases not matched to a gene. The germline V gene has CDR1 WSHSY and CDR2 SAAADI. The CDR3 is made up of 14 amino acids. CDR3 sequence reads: CASRAGGNTGELFF. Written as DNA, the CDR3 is TGCGCCAGCAGAGCGGGAGGGAACACCGGGGAGCTGTTTTTT.

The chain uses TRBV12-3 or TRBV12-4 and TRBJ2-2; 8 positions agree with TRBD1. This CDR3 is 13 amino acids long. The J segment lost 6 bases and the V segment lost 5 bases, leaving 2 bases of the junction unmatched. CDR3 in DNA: TGTGCCAGCAGTATACAGGGGGCCGGGGAGCTGTTTTTT. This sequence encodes CASSIQGAGELFF.

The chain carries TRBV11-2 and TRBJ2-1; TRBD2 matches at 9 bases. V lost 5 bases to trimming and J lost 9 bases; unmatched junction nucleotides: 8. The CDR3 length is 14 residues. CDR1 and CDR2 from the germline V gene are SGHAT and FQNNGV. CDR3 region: CASSPTSGQGEQFF. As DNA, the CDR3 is TGTGCCAGCAGCCCGACTAGCGGTCAGGGTGAGCAGTTCTTC. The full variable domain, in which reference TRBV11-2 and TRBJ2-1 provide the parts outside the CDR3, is EAGVAQSPRYKIIEKRQSVAFWCNPISGHATLYWYQQILGQGPKLLIQFQNNGVVDDSQLPKDRFSAERLKGVDSTLKIQPAKLEDSAVYLCASSPTSGQGEQFFGPGTRLTVL.

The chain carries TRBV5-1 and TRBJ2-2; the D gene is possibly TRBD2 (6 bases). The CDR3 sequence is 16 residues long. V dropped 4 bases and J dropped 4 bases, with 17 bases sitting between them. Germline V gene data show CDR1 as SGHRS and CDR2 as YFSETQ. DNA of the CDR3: TGCGCCAGCAGCCCTGGGGGGTCTCGGCTCACCGGGGAGCTGTTTTTT. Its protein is CASSPGGSRLTGELFF.

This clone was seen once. The DNA for the CDR3 is TGCGCCAGCAGCCCAGACAGGCAGAACACTGAAGCTTTCTTT. Translated: CASSPDRQNTEAFF. The gene calls are TRBV4-3 and TRBJ1-1; D possibly corresponds to TRBD1 (6 bases). CDR1 is LGHNA, CDR2 YSLEER, per germline. The CDR3 covers 14 residues. V lost 4 bases and J 1 base, leaving 10 bases between the germline ends.

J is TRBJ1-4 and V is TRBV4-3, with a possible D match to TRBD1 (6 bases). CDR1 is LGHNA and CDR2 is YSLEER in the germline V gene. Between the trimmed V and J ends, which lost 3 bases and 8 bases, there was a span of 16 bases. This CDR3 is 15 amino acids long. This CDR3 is CASSQVPGVGEKLFF. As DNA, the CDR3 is TGCGCCAGCAGCCAGGTCCCAGGGGTTGGAGAAAAACTGTTTTTT.

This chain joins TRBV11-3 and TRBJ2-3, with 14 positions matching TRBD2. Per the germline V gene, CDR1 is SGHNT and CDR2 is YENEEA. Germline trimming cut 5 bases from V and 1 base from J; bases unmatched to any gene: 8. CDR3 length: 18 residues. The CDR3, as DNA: TGTGCCAGCAGCCCGGGGACTAGCGGGAGAGAGGGCACAGATACGCAGTATTTT. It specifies CASSPGTSGREGTDTQYF.

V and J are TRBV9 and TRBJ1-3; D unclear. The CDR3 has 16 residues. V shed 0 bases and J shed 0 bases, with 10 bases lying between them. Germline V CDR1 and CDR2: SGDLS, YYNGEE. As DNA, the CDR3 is TGTGCCAGCAGCGTAGGGGCAGGCCTCTCTGGAAACACCATATATTTT. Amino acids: CASSVGAGLSGNTIYF.

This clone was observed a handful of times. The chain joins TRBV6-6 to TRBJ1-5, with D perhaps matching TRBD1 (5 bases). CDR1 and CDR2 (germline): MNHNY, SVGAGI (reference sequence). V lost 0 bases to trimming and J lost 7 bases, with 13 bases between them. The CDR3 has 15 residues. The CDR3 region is CASSYSWQEGQPQHF. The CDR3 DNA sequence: TGTGCCAGCAGTTACTCTTGGCAGGAGGGGCAGCCCCAGCATTTT.

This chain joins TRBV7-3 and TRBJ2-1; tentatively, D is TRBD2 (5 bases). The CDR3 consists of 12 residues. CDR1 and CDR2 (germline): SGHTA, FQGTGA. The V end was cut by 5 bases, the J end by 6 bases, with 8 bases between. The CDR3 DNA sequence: TGTGCCAGCAGCCCAGGAGGCAATGAGCAGTTCTTC. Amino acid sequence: CASSPGGNEQFF.

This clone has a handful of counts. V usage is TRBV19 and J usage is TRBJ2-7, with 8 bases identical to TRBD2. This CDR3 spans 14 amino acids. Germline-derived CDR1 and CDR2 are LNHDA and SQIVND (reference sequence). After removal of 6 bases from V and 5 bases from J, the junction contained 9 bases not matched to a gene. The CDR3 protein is CASSVREVGHEQYF. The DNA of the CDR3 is TGTGCCAGTAGCGTGCGGGAGGTGGGTCACGAGCAGTACTTC.

The CDR3 DNA reads TGCAGCTGCGGGTTAGGAGGGGGCTACACCTTC. This encodes CSCGLGGGYTF. V usage is TRBV29-1 and J usage is TRBJ1-2; D remains unclear. Germline V gene sequence: CDR1 SQVTM, CDR2 ANQGSEA. Trimming removed 8 bases from V and 8 bases from J, with 15 bases in between. The CDR3 has 11 amino acids.

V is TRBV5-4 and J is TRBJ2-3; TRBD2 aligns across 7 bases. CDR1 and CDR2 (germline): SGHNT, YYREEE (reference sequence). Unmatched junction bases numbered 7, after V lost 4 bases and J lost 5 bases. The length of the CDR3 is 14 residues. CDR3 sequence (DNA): TGTGCCAGCAGCCCGAAGGGAGGGATAGATACGCAGTATTTT. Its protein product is CASSPKGGIDTQYF.

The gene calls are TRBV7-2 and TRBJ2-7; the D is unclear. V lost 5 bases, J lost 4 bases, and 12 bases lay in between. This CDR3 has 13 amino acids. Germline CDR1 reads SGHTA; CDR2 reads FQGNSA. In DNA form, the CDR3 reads TGTGCCAGCAGCCAGAATCACGGGTACGAGCAGTACTTC. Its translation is CASSQNHGYEQYF.

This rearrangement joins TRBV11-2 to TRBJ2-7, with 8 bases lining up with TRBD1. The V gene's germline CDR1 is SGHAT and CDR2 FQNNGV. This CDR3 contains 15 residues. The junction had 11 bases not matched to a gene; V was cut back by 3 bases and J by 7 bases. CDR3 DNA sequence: TGTGCCAGCAGCTTCCGACAGGGGCCCAGGGGGGAGCAGTACTTC. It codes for CASSFRQGPRGEQYF.

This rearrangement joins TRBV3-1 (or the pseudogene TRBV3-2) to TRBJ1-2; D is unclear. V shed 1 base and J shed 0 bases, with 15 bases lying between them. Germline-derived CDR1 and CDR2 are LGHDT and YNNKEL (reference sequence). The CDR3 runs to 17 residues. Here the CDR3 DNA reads TGTGCCAGCAGCCAAGGACTAGATTACCCACCTAACTATGGCTACACCTTC. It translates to CASSQGLDYPPNYGYTF.

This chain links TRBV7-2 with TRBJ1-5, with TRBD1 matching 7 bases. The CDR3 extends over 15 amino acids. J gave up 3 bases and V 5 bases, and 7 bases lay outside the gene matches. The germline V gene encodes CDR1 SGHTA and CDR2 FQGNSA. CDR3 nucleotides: TGTGCCAGCAGCCCGGACAGGAGAGACAATCAGCCCCAGCATTTT. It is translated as CASSPDRRDNQPQHF. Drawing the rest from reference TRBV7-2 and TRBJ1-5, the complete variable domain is GAGVSQSPSNKVTEKGKDVELRCDPISGHTALYWYRQSLGQGLEFLIYFQGNSAPDKSGLPSDRFSAERTGGSVSTLTIQRTQQEDSAVYLCASSPDRRDNQPQHFGDGTRLSIL.

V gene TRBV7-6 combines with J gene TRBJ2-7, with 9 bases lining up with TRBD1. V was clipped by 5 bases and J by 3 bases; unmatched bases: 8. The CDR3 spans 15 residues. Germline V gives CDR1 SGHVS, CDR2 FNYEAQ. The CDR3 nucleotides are TGTGCCAGCAGCCCCGGCTGGGACAGGGTCTACGAGCAGTACTTC. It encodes CASSPGWDRVYEQYF. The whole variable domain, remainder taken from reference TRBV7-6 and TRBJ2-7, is GAGVSQSPRYKVTKRGQDVALRCDPISGHVSLYWYRQALGQGPEFLTYFNYEAQQDKSGLPNDRFSAERPEGSISTLTIQRTEQRDSAMYRCASSPGWDRVYEQYFGPGTRLTVT.

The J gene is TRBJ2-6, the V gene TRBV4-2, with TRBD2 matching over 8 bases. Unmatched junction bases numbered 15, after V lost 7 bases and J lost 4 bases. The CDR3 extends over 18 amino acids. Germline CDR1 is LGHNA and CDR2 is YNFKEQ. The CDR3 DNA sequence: TGTGCCAGCACCCCCCGGGGGGGAGGGCGGGTCGGGGCCAACGTCCTGACTTTC. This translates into CASTPRGGGRVGANVLTF.

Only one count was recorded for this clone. DNA of the CDR3: TGTGCCAGCCGACAGGGTTTTGCTCAGCCCCAGCATTTT. This gives the protein CASRQGFAQPQHF. This sequence joins TRBV28 and TRBJ1-5; TRBD1 aligns across 7 bases. Trimming at V came to 8 bases and at J to 6 bases, leaving 7 bases not matched to a gene. This CDR3 spans 13 amino acids. Per the germline V gene, CDR1 is MDHEN and CDR2 is SYDVKM. The full variable domain, rest sourced from reference TRBV28 and TRBJ1-5, is DVKVTQSSRYLVKRTGEKVFLECVQDMDHENMFWYRQDPGLGLRLIYFSYDVKMKEKGDIPEGYSVSREKKERFSLILESASTNQTSMYLCASRQGFAQPQHFGDGTRLSIL.

The CDR3 coding sequence is TGTGCCAGCAGTTTATCTGCCAGGCCTGCCTACGAGCAGTACTTC. It is translated as CASSLSARPAYEQYF. This rearrangement joins TRBV27 to TRBJ2-7; no clear D gene. Germline V CDR1 and CDR2: MNHEY, SMNVEV (reference sequence). V was cut by 0 bases and J by 2 bases, with 11 bases left in between. This CDR3 is built from 15 residues.

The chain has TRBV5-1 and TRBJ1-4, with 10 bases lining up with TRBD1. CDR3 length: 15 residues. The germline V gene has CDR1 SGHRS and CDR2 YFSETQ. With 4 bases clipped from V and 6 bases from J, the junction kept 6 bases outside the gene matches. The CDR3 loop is CASSPGGQGDEKLFF. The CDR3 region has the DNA TGCGCCAGCAGCCCCGGTGGACAGGGGGATGAAAAACTGTTTTTT.

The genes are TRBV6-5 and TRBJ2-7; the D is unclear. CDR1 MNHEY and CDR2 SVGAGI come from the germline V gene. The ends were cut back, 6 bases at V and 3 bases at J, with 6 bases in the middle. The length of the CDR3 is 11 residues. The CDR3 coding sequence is TGTGCCAGCAGGGCCCACTACGAGCAGTACTTC. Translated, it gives CASRAHYEQYF.

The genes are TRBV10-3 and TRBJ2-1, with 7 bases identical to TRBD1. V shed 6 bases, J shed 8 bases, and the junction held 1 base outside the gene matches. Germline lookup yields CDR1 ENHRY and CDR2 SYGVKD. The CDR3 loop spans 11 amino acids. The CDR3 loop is CAIRDRDEQFF. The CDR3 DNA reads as TGTGCCATCAGAGACAGGGATGAGCAGTTCTTC.